This T cell receptor (beta chain) is from a study of metastatic and nonmetastatic thyroid tumors. This clone has a count of ten or more. TCRdb re-called the PCR reads with MiXCR. The repertoire includes almost 85,000 clones, around an eighth of them detected once, and 8.5% to 10% sits in the top ten. Per germline, CDR1 MNHEY and CDR2 SVGAGI. CDR3 length equals 14 residues. V was trimmed by 0 bases and J by 4 bases, leaving 6 bases between them. Patients were all untreated before their thyroid surgery. The J gene is TRBJ1-4, the V gene TRBV6-5; D perhaps matches TRBD1 (5 bases). This sequence was found in a female donor with papillary thyroid cancer or a benign thyroid nodule (not recorded which). Some clones in this sample may be carry-over from other donors' samples. Sequenced material: tumor tissue. The CDR3 loop reads CASSYSTVNEKLFF. CDR3 nucleotides: TGTGCCAGCAGTTACTCGACAGTTAATGAAAAACTGTTTTTT.